This T cell receptor (beta chain) was retrieved from a study of CD8+CD57+ T cells in acquired aplastic anemia. The wider study: Quantities of DNA derived from sorted CD4+ and CD8+ cells averaged around 3 ug. Healthy donors averaged approximately 11 million reads for CD4+ cells.

Study conclusions and caveats: Between the patient and control groups, CD8+ Simpson's diversity did not differ significantly. Patients and controls shared 25 to 30 CD8+ CDR3 sequences.

Trimming shortened V by 5 bases and J by 3 bases, and 25 bases separated the two germline ends. Per the germline V gene, CDR1 is SGHRS and CDR2 is YFSETQ. This CDR3 is built from 18 residues. Remarks on this clonotype: What it binds is unknown.

The study profiled TCR beta VDJ and CDR3 using genomic DNA as template. A single record per CDR3 protein comes from TCRdb applying MiXCR to the reads. The top ten hold around 0.96% of the sample, which has under 200,000 distinct CDR3 sequences, around 40% seen once. This clonotype originated in a human donor in good health. The chain joins TRBV5-1 to TRBJ2-3; a possible D gene is TRBD2 (5 bases). Sequenced: sorted CD4+, CD8+, or CD8+CD57+ T cells (not recorded which) from PBMCs. The CDR3 bases are TGCGCCAGCAGGGTGGGAACCTGGGCCCCCGGAGGTACAGATACGCAGTATTTT. Protein product: CASRVGTWAPGGTDTQYF.